This is a list of T cell receptor beta chains from one sample in a study of blood T cell repertoires in COVID-19. The repertoire was sequenced with immunoSEQ multiplex PCR; TCRdb's copy has only in-frame clones and lacks some. The repertoire includes some 270,000 clones, roughly 85% of them detected once, and 9.5% to 11% sits in the top ten. The specimen sequenced was peripheral blood. Receptors were obtained from a woman in her 70s with acute or convalescent COVID-19. Each CDR3 is given with its conserved first and last residue. The order of the fields is V gene, clone size, D gene, J gene, CDR3 DNA, CDR3 protein. A D gene is named only where the DNA matches it firmly. A row's size may be missing; if present it is once, few, many or a size class.

>TRBV14|.|.|TRBJ1-2
TGTGCCAGCAGCCAAGGTACGCACAGCATCTATGGCTACACCTTC
CASSQGTHSIYGYTF
>TRBV2|few|.|TRBJ1-1
TGTGCCAGCAGGGAAACAGGGTTCGACACTGAAGCTTTCTTT
CASRETGFDTEAFF
>TRBV5-1|.|TRBD1|TRBJ1-2
TGCGCCAGCAGCTCGGCTCCAGGGGGCGCTGGGTATGGCTACACCTTC
CASSSAPGGAGYGYTF
>TRBV2|once|TRBD1|TRBJ1-2
TGTGCCAGCAGTGGAGACAGGGGGCGCTCTGGCTACACCTTC
CASSGDRGRSGYTF
>TRBV11-2|.|.|TRBJ1-2
TGTGCCAGCAGCTTAGGACAGAGCTATGGCTACACCTTC
CASSLGQSYGYTF
>TRBV7-8|once|TRBD1|TRBJ1-6
TGTGCCAGCAGCTTATACTTTAGTGGGACAGAGAATTCACCCCTCCACTTT
CASSLYFSGTENSPLHF
>TRBV11-3|.|TRBD2|TRBJ2-2
TGTGCCAGCAGCTTAGGAAGCGGGGGAAACACCGGGGAGCTGTTTTTT
CASSLGSGGNTGELFF
>TRBV18|.|.|TRBJ1-3
TGTGCCAGCTCACCCCCCGCGGGGCTCTCTGGAAACACCATATATTTT
CASSPPAGLSGNTIYF
>TRBV27|.|.|TRBJ1-6
TGTGCCAGCAGTTTACTGACTTCCGGGATTAGCTCCTATAATTCACCCCTCCACTTT
CASSLLTSGISSYNSPLHF
>TRBV19|.|.|TRBJ1-2
TGTGCCAGTAGTATACAGCGTCACAACCTCTATGGCTACACCTTC
CASSIQRHNLYGYTF
>TRBV19|.|TRBD1|TRBJ1-1
TGTGCCAGTAGTATGTTACAGGGGGTGGCTGAAGCTTTCTTT
CASSMLQGVAEAFF
>TRBV3-1/TRBV3-2|.|.|TRBJ1-6
TGTGCCAGCAGCCAAGGGAGGTCTTCACCCCTCCACTTT
CASSQGRSSPLHF
>TRBV21-1|.|.|TRBJ1-5
TGTGCCAGCAGCAAATATGGTAGACAGTCCCTTTATAGCAATCAGCCCCAGCATTTT
CASSKYGRQSLYSNQPQHF
>TRBV11-2|.|TRBD2|TRBJ2-5
TGTGCCAGCAGCCCGGGACTAGCGGGGGTCCAAGAGACCCAGTACTTC
CASSPGLAGVQETQYF
>TRBV6-5|.|.|TRBJ2-2
TGTGCCAGCAGTCCCCACTATGTCACCGGGGAGCTGTTTTTT
CASSPHYVTGELFF
>TRBV19|.|TRBD1|TRBJ1-2
TGTGCCAGTAGTGGACAGGGGAACTATGGCTACACCTTC
CASSGQGNYGYTF
>TRBV11-3|.|TRBD2|TRBJ2-3
TGTGCCAGCAGCCGTATGAGCGGGGCGGGAGATACGCAGTATTTT
CASSRMSGAGDTQYF
>TRBV9|.|.|TRBJ1-2
TGTGCCAGCAGCGTTGGGGGCAGTTTAGCCCATGATGGCTACACCTTC
CASSVGGSLAHDGYTF
>TRBV3-1/TRBV3-2|.|TRBD1|TRBJ1-2
TGTGCCAGCAGCCTCGGACAGGGGCCCTATGGCTACACCTTC
CASSLGQGPYGYTF
>TRBV6-5|.|.|TRBJ1-1
TGTGCCAGCCGGGGGGTGAACACTGAAGCTTTCTTT
CASRGVNTEAFF
>TRBV5-4|.|TRBD2|TRBJ2-7
TGTGCCAGCAGCTTGGAGTCCGGGGGCGGGGGGCCCCCCTACGAGCAGTACTTC
CASSLESGGGGPPYEQYF
>TRBV11-2|.|.|TRBJ1-5
TGTGCCAGCAGCTTGTATGGCAGCAATCAGCCCCAGCATTTT
CASSLYGSNQPQHF
>TRBV18|.|.|TRBJ1-4
TGTGCCAGCTCACTGCGGCTCCTTAATGAAAAACTGTTTTTT
CASSLRLLNEKLFF
>TRBV2|.|.|TRBJ1-5
TGTGCCAGCAGCCGACAGACAGGAGGCAATCAGCCCCAGCATTTT
CASSRQTGGNQPQHF
>TRBV5-1|.|.|TRBJ2-1
TGCGCCAGCAGCCCGCTAATGTTAGGGGGTGAGCAGTTCTTC
CASSPLMLGGEQFF
>TRBV7-9|.|.|TRBJ2-1
TGTGCCAGCAGCTTAGGGACGGGGTACAATGAGCAGTTCTTC
CASSLGTGYNEQFF
>TRBV4-1|.|TRBD2|TRBJ2-5
TGCGCCAGCAGCCAACTCGGGGGGGGACAGACCCAGTACTTC
CASSQLGGGQTQYF
>TRBV7-9|.|.|TRBJ2-6
TGTGCCAGCACCTTTAATAAAGCTTCCGCCAACGTCCTGACTTTC
CASTFNKASANVLTF